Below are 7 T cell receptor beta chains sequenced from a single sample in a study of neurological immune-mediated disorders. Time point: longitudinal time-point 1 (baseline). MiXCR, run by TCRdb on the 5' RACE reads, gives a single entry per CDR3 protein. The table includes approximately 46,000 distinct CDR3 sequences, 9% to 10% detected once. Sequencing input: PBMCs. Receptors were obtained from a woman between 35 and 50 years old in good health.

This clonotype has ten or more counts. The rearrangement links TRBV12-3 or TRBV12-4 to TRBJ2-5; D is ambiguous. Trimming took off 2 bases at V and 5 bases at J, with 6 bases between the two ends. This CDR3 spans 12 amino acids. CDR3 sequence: CASSLTRETQYF. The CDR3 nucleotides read TGTGCCAGCAGTTTAACGAGGGAGACCCAGTACTTC.

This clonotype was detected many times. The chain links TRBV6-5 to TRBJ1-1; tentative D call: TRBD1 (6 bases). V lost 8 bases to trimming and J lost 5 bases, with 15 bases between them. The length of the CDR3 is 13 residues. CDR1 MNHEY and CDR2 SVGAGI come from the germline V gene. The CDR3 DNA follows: TGTGCCAGCCGGCAGGGGATGAGGACTGAAGCTTTCTTT. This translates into CASRQGMRTEAFF.

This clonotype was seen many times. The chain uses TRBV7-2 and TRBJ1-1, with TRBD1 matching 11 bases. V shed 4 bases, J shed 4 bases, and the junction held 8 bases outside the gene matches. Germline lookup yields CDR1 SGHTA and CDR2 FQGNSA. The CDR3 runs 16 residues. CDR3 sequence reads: CASSSRDRGVGTEAFF. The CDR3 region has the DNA TGTGCCAGCAGCTCCCGGGACAGGGGGGTAGGCACTGAAGCTTTCTTT.

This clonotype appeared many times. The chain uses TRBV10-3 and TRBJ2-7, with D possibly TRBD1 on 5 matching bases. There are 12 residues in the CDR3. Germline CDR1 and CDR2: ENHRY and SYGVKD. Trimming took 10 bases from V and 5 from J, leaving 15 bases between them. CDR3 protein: CATLGRVHEQYF. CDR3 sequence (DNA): TGTGCCACCCTGGGGCGCGTCCACGAGCAGTACTTC.

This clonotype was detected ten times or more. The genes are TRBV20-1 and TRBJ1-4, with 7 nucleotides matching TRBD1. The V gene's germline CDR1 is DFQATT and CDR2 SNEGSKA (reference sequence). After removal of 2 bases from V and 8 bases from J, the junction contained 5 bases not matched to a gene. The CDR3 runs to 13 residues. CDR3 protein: CSARRQGGEKLFF. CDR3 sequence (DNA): TGCAGTGCTAGAAGACAGGGTGGCGAAAAACTGTTTTTT.

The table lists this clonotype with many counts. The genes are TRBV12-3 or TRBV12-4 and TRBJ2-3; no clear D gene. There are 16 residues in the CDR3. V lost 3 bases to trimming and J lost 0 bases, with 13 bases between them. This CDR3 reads CASSLITRLSTDTQYF. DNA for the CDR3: TGTGCCAGCAGTTTGATTACTCGGCTCAGCACAGATACGCAGTATTTT.

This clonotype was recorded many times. Here the CDR3 reads CASSQLGAGYEQYF. CDR3 nucleotides: TGTGCCAGCAGTCAGCTTGGGGCGGGCTACGAGCAGTACTTC. The rearrangement joins TRBV7-9 to TRBJ2-7; either TRBD1 or TRBD2 may supply D (5 bases each). The V end was cut by 6 bases, the J end by 3 bases, with 15 bases between. The germline gives CDR1 SEHNR, CDR2 FQNEAQ (reference sequence). This CDR3 contains 14 residues. Full variable domain (outside the CDR3, taken from reference TRBV7-9 and TRBJ2-7): DTGVSQNPRHKITKRGQNVTFRCDPISEHNRLYWYRQTLGQGPEFLTYFQNEAQLEKSRLLSDRFSAERPKGSFSTLEIQRTEQGDSAMYLCASSQLGAGYEQYFGPGTRLTVT.